This note documents a single T cell receptor (beta chain) sequence. Its antigen is still unknown. The data were obtained in a study of T-cell memory formation after mild COVID-19. The study's findings and limits: Balance between CD4 and CD8 was seen in clones contracting day 15 to 85, and a CD4+ lean was seen in later expanders. Some SARS-CoV-2-responding clones were already detected in memory before infection. CD4+ clones that contracted lay mainly in CM and EM; CD8+ ones lay in EMRA.

TCRdb passed the 5' RACE reads through MiXCR, listing each CDR3 protein once. Of 450,000 to 700,000 distinct CDR3 sequences in the sample, about a sixth were seen once. The CDR3 runs 15 residues. The ends were cut back, 1 base at V and 0 bases at J, with 7 bases in the middle. Germline V gives CDR1 LNHDA, CDR2 SQIVND (reference sequence). The rearrangement links TRBV19 to TRBJ2-1; D is possibly TRBD2 (5 bases). This TCR was recovered from an adult woman who had mild COVID-19 (a few samples of this study predate the infection). Cell type and time point are not known. Sequencing was done on a sample of PBMCs or a T cell subset sorted from them (not recorded which). The CDR3 region is CASSIGGLSYNEQFF. CDR3 sequence (DNA): TGTGCCAGTAGTATAGGAGGACTCTCCTACAATGAGCAGTTCTTC.